This TCR beta chain was observed in a study of blood T cell repertoires in COVID-19. In the study overall: The United States, Italy and Spain provided the acute and convalescent COVID-19 samples. PBMCs, B-cell-depleted T cells, or T cells were the source of the cDNA or gDNA that made up the material.

CDR1 is DFQATT, CDR2 SNEGSKA, per germline (reference sequence). There are 15 residues in the CDR3. Trimming cost V 3 bases and J 3 bases; bases outside gene matches: 7. In the original analysis: The assay estimated nucleated cells by amplifying reference gene primers. Data came from immunoSEQ multiplex PCR; TCRdb stores just in-frame clones and leaves some out. V and J calls and clone size are copied from that table; D and trimming were computed from the DNA. The repertoire consists of some 7,700 clones, with 70% to 90% occurring once and the leading ten covering about 7%. The source material was peripheral blood. This TCR was sampled from a woman between 45 and 65 years old with active or convalescent COVID-19. The rearrangement joins TRBV20-1 to TRBJ2-1, with TRBD2 identical over 8 bases. CDR3 residues: CSASATSGFYNEQFF. As DNA, the CDR3 is TGCAGTGCTAGTGCCACTAGCGGTTTCTACAATGAGCAGTTCTTC.